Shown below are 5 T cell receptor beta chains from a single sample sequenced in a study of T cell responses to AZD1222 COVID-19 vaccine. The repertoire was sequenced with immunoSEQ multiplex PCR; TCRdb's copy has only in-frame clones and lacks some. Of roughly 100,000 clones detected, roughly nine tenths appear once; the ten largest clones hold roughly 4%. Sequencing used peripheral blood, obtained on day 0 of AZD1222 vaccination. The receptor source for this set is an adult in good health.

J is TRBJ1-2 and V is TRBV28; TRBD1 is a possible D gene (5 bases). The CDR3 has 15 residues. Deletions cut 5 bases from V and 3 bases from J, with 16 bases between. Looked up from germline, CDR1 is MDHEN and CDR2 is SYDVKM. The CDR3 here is CASSAGTTLYYGYTF. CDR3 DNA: TGTGCCAGCAGTGCCGGGACGACCCTCTACTATGGCTACACCTTC.

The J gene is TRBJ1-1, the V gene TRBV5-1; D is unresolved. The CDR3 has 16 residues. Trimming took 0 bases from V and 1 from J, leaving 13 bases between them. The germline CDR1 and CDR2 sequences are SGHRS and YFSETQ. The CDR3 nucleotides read TGCGCCAGCAGCTTGGCCTTGATGGGGTCGAACACTGAAGCTTTCTTT. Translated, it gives CASSLALMGSNTEAFF.

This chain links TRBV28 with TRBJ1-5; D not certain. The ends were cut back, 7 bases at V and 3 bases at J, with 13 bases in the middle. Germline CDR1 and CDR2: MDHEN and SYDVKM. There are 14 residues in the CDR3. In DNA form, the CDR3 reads TGTGCCAGCACCCTAGCCGGTCTCAATCAGCCCCAGCATTTT. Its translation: CASTLAGLNQPQHF.

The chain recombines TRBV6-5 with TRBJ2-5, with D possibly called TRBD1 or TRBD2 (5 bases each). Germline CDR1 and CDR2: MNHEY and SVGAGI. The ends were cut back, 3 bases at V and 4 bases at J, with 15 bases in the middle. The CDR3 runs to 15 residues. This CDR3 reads CASSYGASYGETQYF. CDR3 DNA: TGTGCCAGCAGTTATGGGGCTAGCTATGGAGAGACCCAGTACTTC.

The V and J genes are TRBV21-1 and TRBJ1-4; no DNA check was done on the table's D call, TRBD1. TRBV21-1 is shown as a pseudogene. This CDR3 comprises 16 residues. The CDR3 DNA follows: TGTGCCAGCAGCAAAAAAAACAGGGCAACTAATGAAAAACTGTTTTTT. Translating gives CASSKKNRATNEKLFF.